This TCR beta chain derives from a study of cytomegalovirus exposure and HLA in healthy donors. Overall study findings and caveats: Apparent HLA restriction characterized most CMV-associated TCR beta chains in a later analysis.

This PCR relied on a set of 60 Vbeta primers and 13 Jbeta primers. The table came from immunoSEQ multiplex PCR; TCRdb's copy has only in-frame clones and leaves some out. This table holds under 200,000 clones, less than 90% found once. Turning to this clone: The antigen remains undetermined.

The specimen sequenced was PBMCs. This clonotype was sampled from a young woman in good health and CMV-seronegative.

The CDR3 sequence is CASSPPRRQVLSYEQYF. The CDR3 DNA is TGTGCCAGCAGCCCACCAAGAAGACAGGTCCTCTCCTACGAGCAGTACTTC. The chain has TRBV5-6 and TRBJ2-5, with a possible D match to TRBD1 (6 bases). Gene TRBJ2-7 matches the end of the DNA better, so the J call may be wrong. Looked up from germline, CDR1 is SGHDT and CDR2 is YYEEEE. This CDR3 has 17 residues.